Shown below are 10 T cell receptor beta chains from a single sample sequenced in a study of metastatic and nonmetastatic thyroid tumors. MiXCR was used by TCRdb to re-call the PCR reads. The table records over 35,000 clones, roughly 13% of them present only once. Every patient was untreated before thyroid surgery. Sequenced material: blood. These receptors originate from a female donor with papillary thyroid cancer or a benign thyroid nodule (not recorded which). Some clones in this sample may be carry-over from other donors' samples.

The chain joins TRBV30 to TRBJ2-6, with 7 bases that match TRBD2. V dropped 5 bases and J dropped 4; count of bases not matched to a gene: 8. From germline, CDR1 is GTSNPN and CDR2 SVGIG (reference sequence). This CDR3 region has 15 residues. The CDR3 bases are TGTGCCTGGGCCGCCCTGGGGGGGGGGGCCAACGTCCTGACTTTC. It codes for CAWAALGGGANVLTF.

This clone was seen many times. This chain links TRBV28 with TRBJ1-4; maybe TRBD1 (5 bases). The V end lost 7 bases, the J end lost 1 base, and 10 bases lay between the germline ends. Germline V lookup: CDR1 MDHEN, CDR2 SYDVKM. This CDR3 comprises 14 residues. CDR3 region: CASTPRVTNEKLFF. In nucleotides, the CDR3 is TGTGCCAGCACCCCCAGGGTAACTAATGAAAAACTGTTTTTT.

The chain couples TRBV28 to TRBJ2-7; 7 positions match TRBD1. The CDR3 loop spans 14 amino acids. Losses at the gene ends were 6 bases for V and 6 bases for J; bases not matched to a gene: 11. The germline CDR1 and CDR2 sequences are MDHEN and SYDVKM. CDR3 coding DNA: TGTGCCAGCAGGGAAAGGGACAGATTTTCCGAGCAGTACTTC. Residues: CASRERDRFSEQYF.

In its sample, this clone was seen many times. The rearrangement joins TRBV7-3 to TRBJ2-1; 8 nucleotides align to TRBD2. In germline, CDR1 is SGHTA, CDR2 FQGTGA. The V and J ends lost 3 bases and 5 bases, in that order; junction bases with no gene match: 6. The CDR3 runs 15 residues. As DNA, the CDR3 is TGTGCCAGCAGCTTCGTGCCCGGGAGGGACAATGAGCAGTTCTTC. This codes for CASSFVPGRDNEQFF.

This clone has a count of ten or more. CDR3 loop: CASSSTASGGEKLFF. DNA of the CDR3: TGTGCCAGCAGCTCAACAGCGTCCGGGGGTGAAAAACTGTTTTTT. V is TRBV11-3 and J is TRBJ1-4, with D possibly matching TRBD1 (5 bases). The CDR3 is 15 residues long. Germline CDR1 and CDR2: SGHNT and YENEEA. V was shortened by 4 bases and J by 7 bases, with 16 bases between the two germline ends.

This clone has a count of ten or more. The rearrangement joins TRBV19 to TRBJ2-1; D might be TRBD2 (6 bases). Trimming took off 1 base at V and 8 bases at J, with 12 bases between the two ends. Germline V gene lookup returns CDR1 LNHDA and CDR2 SQIVND (reference sequence). The CDR3 is 14 amino acids. The CDR3 DNA is TGTGCCAGTAGTATAGTCGGGGGTGTCGATGAGCAGTTCTTC. It translates to CASSIVGGVDEQFF. The full variable domain, in which reference TRBV19 and TRBJ2-1 provide the parts outside the CDR3, is DGGITQSPKYLFRKEGQNVTLSCEQNLNHDAMYWYRQDPGQGLRLIYYSQIVNDFQKGDIAEGYSVSREKKESFPLTVTSAQKNPTAFYLCASSIVGGVDEQFFGPGTRLTVL.

This clone was seen many times. This rearrangement joins TRBV2 to TRBJ1-1; D is undetermined. Trimming took 3 bases from V and 5 from J, leaving 16 bases between them. CDR1 and CDR2 from the germline V gene are SNHLY and FYNNEI. The CDR3 spans 15 residues. Here the CDR3 reads CASSEVLRVDTEAFF. DNA of the CDR3: TGTGCCAGCAGTGAGGTACTAAGGGTTGATACTGAAGCTTTCTTT.

A few counts support this clone. The genes are TRBV27 and TRBJ2-3; 9 positions match TRBD2. The germline CDR1 and CDR2 sequences are MNHEY and SMNVEV (reference sequence). The J segment lost 4 bases and the V segment lost 5 bases, leaving 7 bases of the junction unmatched. The CDR3 is 15 residues long. The CDR3 reads CASSPLAGEADTQYF. The CDR3 bases are TGTGCCAGCAGTCCGTTAGCGGGAGAGGCAGATACGCAGTATTTT.

By sample fraction, this clone is medium-sized (0.01 to 0.1%). The chain uses TRBV6-1 and TRBJ1-1; D unresolved. The CDR3 runs to 15 residues. Trimming cost V 1 base and J 1 base, with 10 bases left between them. CDR1 is MNHNS, CDR2 SASEGT, per germline. The CDR3 is CASSEVGGRNTEAFF. The CDR3 DNA follows: TGTGCCAGCAGTGAAGTCGGAGGAAGGAACACTGAAGCTTTCTTT.

In its sample, this clone was seen many times. The chain couples TRBV5-4 to TRBJ2-7; 8 nucleotides align to TRBD1. This CDR3 has 14 residues. Trimming cost V 1 base and J 3 bases; bases outside gene matches: 3. Looked up from germline, CDR1 is SGHNT and CDR2 is YYREEE (reference sequence). CDR3 loop: CASSLFDRGYEQYF. CDR3 coding DNA: TGTGCCAGCAGCTTGTTTGACAGGGGCTACGAGCAGTACTTC.